The present T cell receptor (beta chain) was sequenced within a study of blood T cells in healthy people across ages. Whole-study results and caveats: Getting older went along with TCR beta diversity per million T cells dropping roughly linearly. There was no known CMV status for donors, so expanded clonotype changes were possibly confounded. More naive CD4+ cells and higher diversity were found in long-lived than in aged donors.

Combining a sample-barcoded 5' primer with a J-beta primer mix, a second PCR ran for 7 to 11 cycles. All samples gave at least 2.5 million CDR3-containing paired-end reads. TCRdb passed the 5' RACE reads through MiXCR, listing each CDR3 protein once. The data hold about 940,000 distinct CDR3 sequences, with roughly 50% observed a single time. This CDR3 spans 15 amino acids. Trimming cost V 6 bases and J 3 bases, with 17 bases left between them. Germline-derived CDR1 and CDR2 are LGHNA and YNFKEQ. This clonotype was picked up a small number of times. Its specificity is unknown. This chain joins TRBV4-2 and TRBJ1-2, with D unclear. This TCR was recovered from a young man in good health. The sequencing input was blood. Here the CDR3 reads CASSRNSPSDYGYTF. The CDR3 bases are TGTGCCAGCAGTCGGAACTCCCCGTCGGACTATGGCTACACCTTC.